Included here is one T cell receptor beta chain sequence, with context. These data originate in a study of blood T cell repertoires in COVID-19. Study information: From the United States, Italy and Spain came samples of acute and convalescent COVID-19.

The CDR3 runs 14 residues. Germline V lookup: CDR1 MDHEN, CDR2 SYDVKM. The V gene end was trimmed by 9 bases and the J gene end by 4 bases; junction bases not matched to a gene: 6. Original processing notes: Reference gene primer amplification in the assay estimated nucleated cell counts. Some clones are missing from TCRdb's copy, which holds only in-frame ones; the method was immunoSEQ multiplex PCR. The V and J calls and clone size are taken from that table; D and trimming were inferred from the DNA. The profile shows 50,000 to 55,000 clones, approximately 82% of them singletons. Sequenced material: peripheral blood. The sequence came from a human donor in a cohort sampled during active COVID-19. V gene TRBV28 combines with J gene TRBJ2-7; 13 bases align to TRBD2. CDR3 sequence: CASRLAGGDYEQYF. CDR3 nucleotides: TGTGCCAGTAGACTAGCGGGAGGCGATTACGAGCAGTACTTC.